The clone carrying this T cell receptor (beta chain) was counted between two and nine times. Its antigen is unknown. According to the study, TCR beta libraries were built with iRepertoire HTBI primers and CDR3-region Arm-PCR. A single record per CDR3 protein comes from TCRdb applying MiXCR to the multiplex PCR reads. Here the sample spans about 500,000 distinct CDR3 sequences, around 12% being singletons. The sample belongs to a study of regulatory T cells in long-lasting Graves disease. Study observations and caveats: Under persistent disease, TRBV28, TRBJ1-2 and TRBJ2-5 were used preferentially.

Noted time point: newly diagnosed GD, antithyroid drugs for less than 3 months. Generation of the TCR library employed RNA extracted from PBMCs. V gave up 3 bases and J gave up 0 bases; unmatched junction bases: 3. Germline V gives CDR1 SGDLS, CDR2 YYNGEE. The CDR3 consists of 15 residues. The same data also contributed to another study, on T cells in Graves' hyperthyroidism and ophthalmopathy.

V gene TRBV9 combines with J gene TRBJ1-1; 9 bases fit TRBD1. The material sequenced was peripheral blood mononuclear cells (PBMCs), taken at new diagnosis, from a patient treated with antithyroid drugs. The receptor was derived from a woman under 40 with Graves disease. Here the CDR3 DNA reads TGTGCCAGCAGCGCGGACAGGGGATTGAACACTGAAGCTTTCTTT. The encoded protein is CASSADRGLNTEAFF.